The 27 T cell receptor beta chains below were found in one sample sequenced in a study of cytomegalovirus exposure and HLA in healthy donors. Produced via immunoSEQ multiplex PCR; TCRdb's table is partial and in-frame only. The data show 90,000 to 150,000 clones, 88% seen once. Sequencing was carried out using PBMCs. Receptor source: a man aged 18 to 35 in good health and CMV-seropositive.

The chain couples TRBV9 to TRBJ1-4; weak D call: TRBD1 (6 bases). Germline V gene data show CDR1 as SGDLS and CDR2 as YYNGEE. Trimming took 2 bases from V and 5 from J, leaving 13 bases between them. The CDR3 contains 15 residues. CDR3 residues: CASSVRGGGNEKLFF. CDR3 nucleotides: TGTGCCAGCAGCGTCAGGGGAGGGGGAAATGAAAAACTGTTTTTT.

This clone has only a few counts. The chain recombines TRBV6-1 with TRBJ1-2, with 7 bases fitting TRBD1. Germline CDR1 is MNHNS and CDR2 is SASEGT. The CDR3 contains 12 residues. V lost 7 bases to trimming and J lost 7 bases; unmatched junction nucleotides: 6. CDR3 residues: CASTGTAIGYTF. CDR3 coding DNA: TGTGCCAGCACCGGGACAGCGATTGGCTACACCTTC.

V is TRBV14 and J is TRBJ1-3; D not resolved. The CDR3 sequence is 14 residues long. With 0 bases removed from V and 2 bases from J, the gap between germline ends came to 5 bases. Germline assignment: CDR1 SGHDN and CDR2 FVKESK. CDR3 DNA: TGTGCCAGCAGCCAAGATGCTACTGGAAACACCATATATTTT. It yields the protein CASSQDATGNTIYF.

This clone was detected only once. The chain combines TRBV2 with TRBJ2-4; a possible D gene is TRBD2 (5 bases). The CDR3 extends over 16 amino acids. From germline, CDR1 is SNHLY and CDR2 FYNNEI. The V end lost 5 bases, the J end lost 2 bases, and 16 bases lay between the germline ends. The CDR3 reads CASSMERVLTKNIQYF. For the CDR3, the DNA is TGTGCCAGCAGTATGGAGAGGGTGCTCACCAAAAACATTCAGTACTTC.

This clone appeared a few times. The genes are TRBV9 and TRBJ1-5; 8 bases fit TRBD1. This CDR3 is 15 amino acids long. Germline-derived CDR1 and CDR2 are SGDLS and YYNGEE. Trimming cost V 4 bases and J 3 bases; bases outside gene matches: 6. CDR3 nucleotides: TGTGCCAGCAGCCTCGGACAGGGTACCAATCAGCCCCAGCATTTT. Its translation is CASSLGQGTNQPQHF.

The rearrangement uses TRBV10-2 and TRBJ1-2, with TRBD1 identical over 7 bases. J gave up 0 bases and V 6 bases, and 4 bases lay outside the gene matches. The CDR3 length is 14 residues. Germline lookup yields CDR1 WSHSY and CDR2 SAAADI. For the CDR3, the DNA is TGCGCCAGCAGGGGACAGCAGTCTAACTATGGCTACACCTTC. Protein: CASRGQQSNYGYTF.

The rearrangement uses TRBV14 and TRBJ2-3, with D perhaps matching TRBD2 (5 bases). Per the germline V gene, CDR1 is SGHDN and CDR2 is FVKESK. The ends were cut back, 6 bases at V and 0 bases at J, with 13 bases in the middle. The CDR3 loop spans 15 amino acids. In DNA, the CDR3 is TGTGCCAGCAGTTCGGGGTTTACTAGCACAGATACGCAGTATTTT. Protein: CASSSGFTSTDTQYF.

This chain uses TRBV5-1 with TRBJ2-3, with no clear D. The CDR3 runs 13 residues. V was cut by 4 bases and J by 2 bases, with 8 bases left in between. Germline loops: CDR1 SGHRS, CDR2 YFSETQ. CDR3 region: CASSGLITDTQYF. The CDR3 DNA sequence: TGCGCCAGCAGCGGCCTCATCACAGATACGCAGTATTTT.

The chain uses TRBV19 and TRBJ1-5; D is ambiguous. This CDR3 spans 14 amino acids. V gave up 3 bases and J gave up 4 bases, with 10 bases separating them. Germline V gene data show CDR1 as LNHDA and CDR2 as SQIVND (reference sequence). The CDR3 coding sequence is TGTGCCAGTAGTATGGTTCGGGGAAATCAGCCCCAGCATTTT. Translated: CASSMVRGNQPQHF.

The V and J genes are TRBV10-2 and TRBJ2-7; D may be TRBD1 (5 bases). The CDR3 runs to 15 residues. The V and J ends lost 4 bases and 2 bases respectively, with 15 bases between them. The germline V gene has CDR1 WSHSY and CDR2 SAAADI. CDR3 protein: CASSGQGAPAYEQYF. CDR3 sequence (DNA): TGCGCCAGCAGTGGGCAAGGGGCCCCGGCCTACGAGCAGTACTTC.

The chain joins TRBV10-1 to TRBJ2-1, with 7 nucleotides matching TRBD1. The CDR3 extends over 14 amino acids. J gave up 0 bases and V 6 bases, and 2 bases lay outside the gene matches. Per the germline V gene, CDR1 is WNHNN and CDR2 is SYGVQD (reference sequence). CDR3 bases: TGCGCCAGCAGCAGGGGGAACTCCTACAATGAGCAGTTCTTC. It translates to CASSRGNSYNEQFF.

The chain recombines TRBV9 with TRBJ1-1; 9 positions agree with TRBD1. V dropped 3 bases and J dropped 6; count of bases not matched to a gene: 9. Germline V gives CDR1 SGDLS, CDR2 YYNGEE. CDR3 size: 15 residues. The CDR3 nucleotides are TGTGCCAGCAGCGCAATACAGGGGGCTGGGGCTGAAGCTTTCTTT. Translation gives CASSAIQGAGAEAFF.

The chain uses TRBV4-1 and TRBJ2-7; 7 bases align to TRBD1. Germline V CDR1 and CDR2: MGHRA, YSYEKL. The ends lost 2 bases at V and 1 base at J; junction bases unmatched: 5. The CDR3 has 15 residues. The CDR3 sequence: CASSQLTGLSYEQYF. As DNA, the CDR3 is TGCGCCAGCAGCCAACTGACAGGGTTATCCTACGAGCAGTACTTC.

For this clone: At one end, the junction sequence differs from germline, possibly due to a read error. The chain links TRBV7-7 to TRBJ2-1; TRBD1 is a possible D gene (5 bases). CDR1 is SSHAT, CDR2 FNYEAQ, per germline (reference sequence). The CDR3 covers 15 residues. In DNA, the CDR3 is TGTGCTAGCAGCTTAGGGGCAGGGAATGGGAATGAGCAGTTCTTC. This encodes CASSLGAGNGNEQFF.

The chain carries TRBV6-6 and TRBJ2-1, with TRBD1 identical over 7 bases. CDR1 MNHNY and CDR2 SVGAGI come from the germline V gene (reference sequence). The CDR3 is made up of 14 amino acids. Trimming removed 6 bases from V and 4 bases from J; junction bases left unmatched: 6. CDR3 bases: TGTGCCAGCAGCCTCCGGGACAGATACAATGAGCAGTTCTTC. This translates into CASSLRDRYNEQFF.

Only one count was recorded for this clone. CDR3 sequence (DNA): TGTGCCAGCAGGCTCAGGGCCGGGGAGCTGTTTTTT. Amino acids: CASRLRAGELFF. The gene calls are TRBV2 and TRBJ2-2; TRBD1 is a possible D gene (5 bases). The CDR3 is 12 amino acids. Trimming pared 6 bases from V and 6 bases from J, leaving 8 bases between. Germline V gives CDR1 SNHLY, CDR2 FYNNEI.

This chain connects TRBV27 to TRBJ2-2; 9 positions agree with TRBD2. Germline V gene lookup returns CDR1 MNHEY and CDR2 SMNVEV (reference sequence). After removal of 2 bases from V and 1 base from J, the junction contained 2 bases not matched to a gene. The CDR3 runs to 16 residues. The CDR3 loop reads CASSLGLAQNTGELFF. Here the CDR3 DNA reads TGTGCCAGCAGTTTAGGACTAGCGCAGAACACCGGGGAGCTGTTTTTT.

V usage is TRBV12-5 and J usage is TRBJ1-5, with TRBD1 identical over 10 bases. The CDR3 is 17 residues long. With 1 base clipped from V and 4 bases from J, the junction kept 7 bases outside the gene matches. From germline, CDR1 is LGHNT and CDR2 FRNRAP. CDR3 DNA sequence: TGTGCTAGTGGTTTGGGCCGGGACAGGGGAGGGAATCAGCCCCAGCATTTT. Its translation: CASGLGRDRGGNQPQHF.

This chain uses TRBV10-1 with TRBJ2-5; 7 bases align to TRBD1. This CDR3 comprises 14 residues. CDR1 is WNHNN and CDR2 is SYGVQD in the germline V gene (reference sequence). The J segment lost 1 base and the V segment lost 3 bases, leaving 2 bases of the junction unmatched. In DNA, the CDR3 is TGCGCCAGCAGTGAAGACAGGGTCCAAGAGACCCAGTACTTC. Protein: CASSEDRVQETQYF.

The chain links TRBV19 to TRBJ2-5; TRBD1 matches at 9 bases. Germline assignment: CDR1 LNHDA and CDR2 SQIVND (reference sequence). The length of the CDR3 is 22 residues. The V gene end was trimmed by 5 bases and the J gene end by 5 bases; junction bases not matched to a gene: 30. CDR3 in amino acids: CASSEGKIRVRDRDNVGETQYF. In nucleotides, the CDR3 is TGTGCCAGTAGTGAAGGAAAAATACGCGTGCGGGACAGGGATAATGTTGGCGAGACCCAGTACTTC.

The CDR3 bases are TGTGCCAGCCAGACCCCGAGGGGGGAGCAGTACTTC. Translation: CASQTPRGEQYF. The chain carries TRBV28 and TRBJ2-7; maybe TRBD1 (6 bases). V gave up 8 bases and J gave up 7 bases, with 15 bases separating them. The germline gives CDR1 MDHEN, CDR2 SYDVKM. The CDR3 runs to 12 residues.

This rearrangement joins TRBV29-1 to TRBJ1-1; possibly TRBD1 for D (5 bases). Trimming pared 7 bases from V and 11 bases from J, leaving 17 bases between. This CDR3 is 11 amino acids long. The germline V gene has CDR1 SQVTM and CDR2 ANQGSEA. CDR3 sequence (DNA): TGCAGCGCTCCCCGGGGGGGTTGGGCTTTCTTT. It codes for CSAPRGGWAFF.

V gene TRBV10-3 combines with J gene TRBJ1-2; possible D gene TRBD1, 6 bases. Germline V gene data show CDR1 as ENHRY and CDR2 as SYGVKD. Deletions cut 7 bases from V and 6 bases from J, with 15 bases between. This CDR3 has 13 amino acids. The CDR3 loop reads CAITRQAGNGYTF. The CDR3 nucleotides are TGTGCCATCACTAGACAGGCCGGCAATGGCTACACCTTC.

This clone was found a few times. The chain couples TRBV18 to TRBJ1-3; D is unresolved. With 5 bases removed from V and 0 bases from J, the gap between germline ends came to 11 bases. The CDR3 sequence is 15 residues long. CDR1 KGHSH and CDR2 LQKENI come from the germline V gene. The CDR3 protein is CASSSQRGSGNTIYF. The CDR3, as DNA: TGTGCCAGCTCATCCCAGCGGGGCTCTGGAAACACCATATATTTT.

The chain links TRBV7-9 to TRBJ2-7, with TRBD1 identical over 10 bases. This CDR3 is 16 amino acids long. Germline V CDR1 and CDR2: SEHNR, FQNEAQ (reference sequence). After removal of 2 bases from V and 3 bases from J, the junction contained 7 bases not matched to a gene. CDR3 in amino acids: CASSLLGGQGDYEQYF. In nucleotides, the CDR3 is TGTGCCAGCAGCTTACTGGGAGGACAGGGGGACTACGAGCAGTACTTC.

V and J are TRBV29-1 and TRBJ2-7; 8 positions match TRBD1. This CDR3 has 14 residues. The junction had 13 bases not matched to a gene; V was cut back by 5 bases and J by 7 bases. The germline V gene encodes CDR1 SQVTM and CDR2 ANQGSEA. CDR3 sequence (DNA): TGCAGCGTTACCTCGGACAGGGCATTTGGTGAGCAGTACTTC. This gives the protein CSVTSDRAFGEQYF.

This chain uses TRBV5-4 with TRBJ2-7, with 7 bases aligning to TRBD2. The CDR3 totals 14 residues. Germline V gives CDR1 SGHNT, CDR2 YYREEE (reference sequence). V lost 4 bases, J lost 3 bases, and 7 bases stayed unmatched. The CDR3 coding sequence is TGTGCCAGCAGCCCAGGTGCGGGAGACTACGAGCAGTACTTC. Residues: CASSPGAGDYEQYF.